These T cell receptor beta chains were read from a single sample in a study of blood T cell repertoires in COVID-19. Sequencing was performed with immunoSEQ multiplex PCR; in TCRdb, only in-frame clones are kept and a portion is missing. The sample has tens of thousands of clones, 87% seen once. Sequences were obtained from peripheral blood. These receptors were obtained from a woman aged 80 or over with acute or convalescent COVID-19. Each CDR3 is given with its conserved first and last residue. D genes are given only for firm matches. Rows give clone size only sometimes, using once, few, many, or a class for an expanded clone.

-,TRBV19,TRBJ2-5,-,TGTGCCAGTAGTACATCGGGTAGCAATGCTGAGACCCAGTACTTC,CASSTSGSNAETQYF
-,TRBV27,TRBJ1-1,-,TGTGCCAGCAGTTTATCGCGAACAGGGATGGAAGCTTTCTTT,CASSLSRTGMEAFF
once,TRBV6-2/TRBV6-3,TRBJ1-1,-,TGTGCCAGCAGTTTCTTTCCGAACACTGAAGCTTTCTTT,CASSFFPNTEAFF
-,TRBV6-5,TRBJ1-2,-,TGTGCCAGCAGTCCACAGGCATCCTATGGCTACACCTTC,CASSPQASYGYTF
-,TRBV19,TRBJ1-4,TRBD1,TGTGCCAGTAGGGAGACAGGGGGGGATGAAAAACTGTTTTTT,CASRETGGDEKLFF
once,TRBV21-1,TRBJ1-2,-,TGTGCCAGCATCCCGGCAGGTGGGTATGGCTACACCTTC,CASIPAGGYGYTF
-,TRBV15,TRBJ2-3,TRBD1,TGTGCCACCAGCAGGGACAGGGTGAGTGGCACAGATACGCAGTATTTT,CATSRDRVSGTDTQYF
-,TRBV30,TRBJ1-2,-,TGTGCCTGGAGGGCGGGTTCTTTTGGCTACACCTTC,CAWRAGSFGYTF
-,TRBV6-5,TRBJ1-1,-,TGTGCCAGCAGGGACACGGTGAACACTGAAGCTTTCTTT,CASRDTVNTEAFF
-,TRBV9,TRBJ2-1,-,TGTGCCAGCAGCGGTAGCGCTTACAATGAGCAGTTCTTC,CASSGSAYNEQFF
-,TRBV30,TRBJ2-7,TRBD2,TGTGCCTGGGGTACAGGGGGTCGAGCGGGAGGGACCTACGAGCAGTACTTC,CAWGTGGRAGGTYEQYF
-,TRBV3-1/TRBV3-2,TRBJ1-1,TRBD1,TGTGCCAGCAGCTCTTGGGACAGGTATGAAGCTTTCTTT,CASSSWDRYEAFF
few,TRBV7-2,TRBJ2-5,TRBD2,TGTGCCAGCAGCTACGGGACTAGCGGGAGGAGGTTGGGTGAGACCCAGTACTTC,CASSYGTSGRRLGETQYF
-,TRBV19,TRBJ1-1,TRBD1,TGTGCCAGTAGTAGGGAGGACAGGATGAACACTGAAGCTTTCTTT,CASSREDRMNTEAFF
-,TRBV7-6,TRBJ2-3,TRBD1,TGTGCCAGCAGCCTCGAGACAGGGGATAGAACAGATACGCAGTATTTT,CASSLETGDRTDTQYF
-,TRBV9,TRBJ2-6,-,TGTGCCAGCAGCGTATCGTCTGGGGCCAACGTCCTGACTTTC,CASSVSSGANVLTF
-,TRBV6-5,TRBJ1-1,TRBD1,TGTGCCAGCGGGGACAGGCGTGAAGCTTTCTTT,CASGDRREAFF
-,TRBV4-1,TRBJ2-7,-,TGCGCCAGCAGCCTTCAGGGTACCTACGAGCAGTACTTC,CASSLQGTYEQYF
-,TRBV9,TRBJ2-7,-,TGTGCCAGCAGAGTCCTGCAACCCAGCTCCTACGAGCAGTACTTC,CASRVLQPSSYEQYF
once,TRBV6-6,TRBJ1-2,-,TGTGCCAGCAGCTCCGGCGCGGCAGACGGGGACTATGGCTACACCTTC,CASSSGAADGDYGYTF
-,TRBV7-2,TRBJ1-1,TRBD1,TGTGCCAGCAGCCCATGGACAGGGGGGGAAGAAGTTTTCTTT,CASSPWTGGEEVFF
-,TRBV7-8,TRBJ2-3,TRBD1,TGTGCCAGCAGCTCAGCGACAGGGGGTGGAACAGATACGCAGTATTTT,CASSSATGGGTDTQYF
-,TRBV5-1,TRBJ1-1,-,TGCGCCAGCAGCTTGGTTGGGAGTGAAGCTTTCTTT,CASSLVGSEAFF
-,TRBV5-1,TRBJ2-1,-,TGCGCCAGCAGCTTGGGGCAGGGGAATACCTACAATGAGCAGTTCTTC,CASSLGQGNTYNEQFF
-,TRBV24-1,TRBJ2-6,TRBD1,TGTGCCACCAGTGATTCCTCTGCGGACAGGCCCTGGGGGGCCAACGTCCTGACTTTC,CATSDSSADRPWGANVLTF
-,TRBV30,TRBJ1-5,-,TGTGCCTGGAGTCAGGAGGGTTTAGGTCAGCCCCAGCATTTT,CAWSQEGLGQPQHF
-,TRBV19,TRBJ1-5,TRBD1,TGTGCCAGTAGTTCCATAAAGAGGACAGGGGGTTCGTCAAATCAGCCCCAGCATTTT,CASSSIKRTGGSSNQPQHF
-,TRBV6-5,TRBJ1-5,TRBD1,TGTGCCAGCAGTTATCAACAGGGGTATCAGCCCCAGCATTTT,CASSYQQGYQPQHF
-,TRBV19,TRBJ2-2,-,TGTGCCAGTAGTATAAGGGGTCGAGGGGAGCTGTTTTTT,CASSIRGRGELFF
-,TRBV25-1,TRBJ2-3,TRBD1,TGTGCCAGCAGTGAATATAGATCGGACAGGCGGGTAGATACGCAGTATTTT,CASSEYRSDRRVDTQYF
-,TRBV18,TRBJ1-4,-,TGTGCCAGCTCATCCCGACAGGACGAAAAACTGTTTTTT,CASSSRQDEKLFF
few,TRBV11-2,TRBJ2-7,-,TGTGCCAGCAGCCGCGTGGGGAGGGAGCAGTACTTC,CASSRVGREQYF
-,TRBV4-2,TRBJ2-3,-,TGTGCCAGCAGCCAAGTTGGAGGCACTAGCACAGATACGCAGTATTTT,CASSQVGGTSTDTQYF
-,TRBV5-1,TRBJ1-1,-,TGCGCCAGCAGCTCCAACCCGTCCGGGGGAAACACTGAAGCTTTCTTT,CASSSNPSGGNTEAFF
-,TRBV6-5,TRBJ2-7,TRBD2,TGTGCCAGCGTCAGTAGCGGGAGCCCACCATACGAGCAGTACTTC,CASVSSGSPPYEQYF
once,TRBV13,TRBJ1-1,TRBD1,TGTGCCAGCAGCTTACCCCGGGACAGTGAAGCTTTCTTT,CASSLPRDSEAFF
-,TRBV7-9,TRBJ1-1,TRBD1,TGTGCCAGCAGCTTACTTGACAGGGGGATGACTGAAGCTTTCTTT,CASSLLDRGMTEAFF
-,TRBV10-3,TRBJ1-1,-,TGTGCCATCAGAGGTTCGCAGGGTGGGATGAACACTGAAGCTTTCTTT,CAIRGSQGGMNTEAFF
-,TRBV5-1,TRBJ1-4,-,TGCGCCAGCAGCTTGGGGCCTGATGAAAAACTGTTTTTT,CASSLGPDEKLFF
-,TRBV5-1,TRBJ2-1,TRBD2,TGCGCCAGCAGCTTGGGGCTAGGCGGGGGGACTTACAATGAGCAGTTCTTC,CASSLGLGGGTYNEQFF
-,TRBV30,TRBJ2-5,-,TGTGCCTGGAGTGGAAGCGGACCGAGCGGAGAGACCCAGTACTTC,CAWSGSGPSGETQYF
-,TRBV5-8,TRBJ1-5,TRBD1,TGTGCCAGCAGCTTGGGAGGGGGCCTAAGGAGCAATCAGCCCCAGCATTTT,CASSLGGGLRSNQPQHF
-,TRBV21-1,TRBJ1-1,-,TGTGCCAGCAGCAAAGAAGGGGGATGCCGGTTAATGAACACTGAAGCTTTCTTT,CASSKEGGCRLMNTEAFF
-,TRBV18,TRBJ2-3,-,TGTGCCAGCTCACCTCCTGGGCTAGCGAGGTTCACAGATACGCAGTATTTT,CASSPPGLARFTDTQYF
-,TRBV6-5,TRBJ1-2,-,TGTGCCAGCAGTTCTCACGAGAACTATGGCTACACCTTC,CASSSHENYGYTF
-,TRBV20-1,TRBJ1-5,-,TGCAGTGCTAGTGGACAGAATAGCAATCAGCCCCAGCATTTT,CSASGQNSNQPQHF
-,TRBV28,TRBJ2-6,-,TGTGCCAGCAGTGTATACGGGACATCTGGGGCCAACGTCCTGACTTTC,CASSVYGTSGANVLTF
-,TRBV3-1/TRBV3-2,TRBJ2-5,-,TGTGCCAGCACCTCGCGGGACAGCTTCGAAGAGACCCAGTACTTC,CASTSRDSFEETQYF
-,TRBV7-3,TRBJ1-6,TRBD1,TGTGCCAGCAGCTTATTGGGCAGGGGGCAATTTTCACCCCTCCACTTT,CASSLLGRGQFSPLHF
once,TRBV19,TRBJ2-1,TRBD2,TGTGCCAGTAGTATCGGCGGGGGGGCCAATGAGCAGTTCTTC,CASSIGGGANEQFF
-,TRBV7-2,TRBJ2-3,-,TGTGCCAGCACCCTTTCTGGAGACAGACGCACAGATACGCAGTATTTT,CASTLSGDRRTDTQYF
-,TRBV7-8,TRBJ1-2,-,TGTGCCAGCAGCTTAAGCAATAACTATGGCTACACCTTC,CASSLSNNYGYTF
-,TRBV7-2,TRBJ1-2,-,TGTGCCAGCAGCTTCACCGAAACCACAGGAGGCTACACCTTC,CASSFTETTGGYTF
-,TRBV30,TRBJ1-1,-,TGTGCCTGGAGGTGGCCAGGGGTGTATAACACTGAAGCTTTCTTT,CAWRWPGVYNTEAFF
-,TRBV11-2,TRBJ2-4,TRBD2,TGTGCCAGCAGCTTAGAACTAGCGGGAGGGCCTAGCAAAAACATTCAGTACTTC,CASSLELAGGPSKNIQYF
-,TRBV10-3,TRBJ2-7,-,TGTGCCATCAGTCAAAGACTAGAAGGCGAGCAGTACTTC,CAISQRLEGEQYF
-,TRBV19,TRBJ1-2,TRBD1,TGTGCCAGTACCTACGGGACAGGGGACTATGGCTACACCTTC,CASTYGTGDYGYTF
-,TRBV2,TRBJ2-1,-,TGTGCCAGCAAACAAGGGAGCCTTGACGGTGAGCAGTTCTTC,CASKQGSLDGEQFF